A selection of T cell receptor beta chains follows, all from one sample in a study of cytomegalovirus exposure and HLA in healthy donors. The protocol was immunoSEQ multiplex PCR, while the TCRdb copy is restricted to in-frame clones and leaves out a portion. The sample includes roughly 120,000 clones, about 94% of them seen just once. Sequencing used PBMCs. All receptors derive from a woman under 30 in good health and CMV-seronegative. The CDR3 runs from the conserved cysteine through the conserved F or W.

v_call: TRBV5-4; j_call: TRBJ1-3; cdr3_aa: CASTSDRGPGNTIYF
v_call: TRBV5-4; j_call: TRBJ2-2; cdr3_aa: CATLNFGTGNTGELFF
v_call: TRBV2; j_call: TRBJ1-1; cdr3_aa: CASSVRQGATEAFF
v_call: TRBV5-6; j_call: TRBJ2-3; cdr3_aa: CASSHPRGSNTDTQYF
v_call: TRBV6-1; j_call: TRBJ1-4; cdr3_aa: CASSAGGHLNEKLFF
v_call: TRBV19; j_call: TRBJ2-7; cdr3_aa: CASSIVGPYYEQYF
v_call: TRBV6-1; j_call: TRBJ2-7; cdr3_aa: CASRLALQGTYEQYF
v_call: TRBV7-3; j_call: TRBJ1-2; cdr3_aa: CASSLFGTGGYGYTF
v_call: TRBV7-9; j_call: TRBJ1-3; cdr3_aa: CASSLDGFGTGSGNTIYF
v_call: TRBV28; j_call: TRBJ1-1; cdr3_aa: CATSGAGAMGDTEAFF
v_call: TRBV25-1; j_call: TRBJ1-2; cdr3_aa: CASSKGQGGGYTF
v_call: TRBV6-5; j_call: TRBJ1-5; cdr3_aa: CASSYSQGSHQPQHF
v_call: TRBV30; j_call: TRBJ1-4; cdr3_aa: CAWSAAFGRQAPNEKLFF
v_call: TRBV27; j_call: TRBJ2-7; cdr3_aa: CAAGTGTYEQYF
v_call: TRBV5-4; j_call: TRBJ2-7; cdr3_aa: CASSQAPGTGVF
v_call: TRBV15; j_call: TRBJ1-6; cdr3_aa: CATSRDRGPNSPLHF
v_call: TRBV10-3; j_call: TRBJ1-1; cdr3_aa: CAISEPLDRPSNTEAFF
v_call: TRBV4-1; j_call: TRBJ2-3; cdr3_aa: CASSQGTADTDTQYF
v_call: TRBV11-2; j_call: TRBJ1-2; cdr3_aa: CASSPETGAYGYTF
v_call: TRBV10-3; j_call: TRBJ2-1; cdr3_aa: CAISDLHEQFF
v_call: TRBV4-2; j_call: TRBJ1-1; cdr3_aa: CASSHTHLGEDTEAFF
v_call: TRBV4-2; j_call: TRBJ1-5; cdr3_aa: CASSQVSTVNQPQHF
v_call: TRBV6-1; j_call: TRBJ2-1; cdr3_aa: CASSPSSWYEQFF
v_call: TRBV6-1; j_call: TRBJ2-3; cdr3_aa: CASSEGAGGLTDTQYF
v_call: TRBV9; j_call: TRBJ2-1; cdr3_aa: CASSGAGSSYNEQFF